This T cell receptor (beta chain) was captured by sequencing in a study of T cells after yellow fever vaccination. Study-wide context: Any fraction with a low cell number was prepared using SMART-Seq v4 Ultra Low Input.

Researchers made TCR cDNA using 5'RACE template switching, and this step added a universal primer site and UMIs. TCRdb independently ran MiXCR on the 5' RACE reads; one entry per CDR3 protein. The sample lists about 350,000 distinct CDR3 sequences, around 12% occurring once. Study-wide points: Contaminants from the bulk population, in the form of abundant clonotypes, could be found in FACS-sorted repertoires. Researchers noted that a small share of clonotypes showed up in both CD4 and CD8 compartments.

Concerning this clonotype: The antigen remains unidentified.

This material consisted of CD4+ T cells sorted from PBMCs, taken 15 days after the yellow fever booster vaccination. This sequence was found in a man younger than 35 who received the YFV17D yellow fever vaccine.

The CDR3 DNA follows: TGTGCCAGTAGTCTGACAGGTCGAAGCAATCAGCCCCAGCATTTT. Protein product: CASSLTGRSNQPQHF. J is TRBJ1-5 and V is TRBV19; D is perhaps TRBD1 (6 bases). Trimming took off 5 bases at V and 1 base at J, with 12 bases between the two ends. The germline V gene has CDR1 LNHDA and CDR2 SQIVND (reference sequence). The CDR3 runs to 15 residues. The variable domain in full, with the rest retrieved from reference TRBV19 and TRBJ1-5, is DGGITQSPKYLFRKEGQNVTLSCEQNLNHDAMYWYRQDPGQGLRLIYYSQIVNDFQKGDIAEGYSVSREKKESFPLTVTSAQKNPTAFYLCASSLTGRSNQPQHFGDGTRLSIL.